Listed here are 18 T cell receptor beta chains from one sample, sequenced in a study of radiotherapy plus CTLA-4 blockade in lung cancer. Clones were read by immunoSEQ multiplex PCR, and TCRdb kept only the in-frame ones, dropping some. The sample has around 90,000 clones; roughly 85% are singletons. The specimen was peripheral blood, collected from a patient treated with radiotherapy plus ipilimumab. All receptors come from a human donor with non-small cell lung cancer who had stable disease on radiotherapy plus ipilimumab.

The chain combines TRBV27 with TRBJ2-4, with 8 bases aligning to TRBD1. After removal of 4 bases from V and 3 bases from J, the junction contained 17 bases not matched to a gene. Germline values: CDR1 MNHEY, CDR2 SMNVEV (reference sequence). This CDR3 has 19 residues. This chain's CDR3 is CASSSATGVDQNGKNIQYF. The DNA of the CDR3 is TGTGCCAGCAGTTCGGCGACAGGGGTTGATCAAAATGGCAAAAACATTCAGTACTTC.

The J gene is TRBJ2-3, the V gene TRBV7-8; 11 nucleotides agree with TRBD2. J was trimmed by 1 base and V by 0 bases; bases with no gene match: 3. Germline CDR1 is SGHVS and CDR2 is FQNEAQ. This CDR3 is 17 amino acids long. The CDR3 spells CASSLAGTSGGTDTQYF. The CDR3 DNA follows: TGTGCCAGCAGCTTAGCCGGGACTAGCGGAGGCACAGATACGCAGTATTTT.

This clone was counted a few times. The chain combines TRBV5-4 with TRBJ2-7, with 7 bases matching TRBD2. This CDR3 has 15 residues. Per germline, CDR1 SGHNT and CDR2 YYREEE (reference sequence). The J segment lost 2 bases and the V segment lost 4 bases, leaving 9 bases of the junction unmatched. As DNA, the CDR3 is TGTGCCAGCAGCCCCGATGGGCGGGAGACCTACGAGCAGTACTTC. The encoded protein is CASSPDGRETYEQYF.

The CDR3 DNA reads as TGTGCCAGCAGTTCCTTCCTTGATGAGCAGTTCTTC. Translating gives CASSSFLDEQFF. The chain recombines TRBV6-6 with TRBJ2-1; no reliable D call. Germline lookup yields CDR1 MNHNY and CDR2 SVGAGI (reference sequence). Trimming cost V 4 bases and J 8 bases, with 9 bases left between them. The CDR3 is made up of 12 amino acids.

In nucleotides, the CDR3 is TGTGCCAGCAGTTCCGGGACAAGATATGGCTACACCTTC. It translates to CASSSGTRYGYTF. The V call is TRBV28, the J call TRBJ1-2, with TRBD1 as a possible D gene (6 bases). The CDR3 covers 13 residues. V shed 4 bases and J shed 5 bases, with 11 bases lying between them. Germline CDR1 and CDR2: MDHEN and SYDVKM.

This chain links TRBV15 with TRBJ1-1; no reliable D call. The V and J ends lost 5 bases and 5 bases respectively, with 9 bases between them. Germline V CDR1 and CDR2: LNHNV, YYDKDF (reference sequence). The CDR3 is 12 residues long. Written as DNA, the CDR3 is TGTGCCACCAGCGGTAGATGGACTGAAGCTTTCTTT. It specifies CATSGRWTEAFF.

The rearrangement uses TRBV30 and TRBJ2-2; weak D call: TRBD2 (5 bases). The CDR3 has 14 amino acids. V lost 5 bases, J lost 6 bases, and 16 bases lay in between. Per germline, CDR1 GTSNPN and CDR2 SVGIG (reference sequence). For the CDR3, the DNA is TGTGCCTGGGTCTCACTAGAAGGTTCCGGGGAGCTGTTTTTT. Amino acid sequence: CAWVSLEGSGELFF.

The chain combines TRBV18 with TRBJ2-3, with TRBD2 matching over 10 bases. V lost 3 bases and J lost 4; bases outside the gene matches: 7. The CDR3 totals 16 residues. CDR1 is KGHSH and CDR2 is LQKENI in the germline V gene. CDR3 region: CASSPLSGGTSDTQYF. The CDR3 nucleotides are TGTGCCAGCTCACCTCTTAGCGGGGGGACCTCAGATACGCAGTATTTT. Full variable domain (missing parts from reference TRBV18 and TRBJ2-3): NAGVMQNPRHLVRRRGQEARLRCSPMKGHSHVYWYRQLPEEGLKFMVYLQKENIIDESGMPKERFSAEFPKEGPSILRIQQVVRGDSAAYFCASSPLSGGTSDTQYFGPGTRLTVL.

This chain connects TRBV30 to TRBJ1-2; D is unresolved. V lost 0 bases, J lost 0 bases, and 5 bases lay in between. Germline V gene data show CDR1 as GTSNPN and CDR2 as SVGIG (reference sequence). CDR3 length equals 13 residues. The CDR3 bases are TGTGCCTGGAGTGTGGCAACTAACTATGGCTACACCTTC. This translates into CAWSVATNYGYTF.

V gene TRBV28 combines with J gene TRBJ1-1, with D tentatively TRBD1 (6 bases). The CDR3 has 15 residues. The germline CDR1 and CDR2 sequences are MDHEN and SYDVKM. V was trimmed by 6 bases and J by 1 base, leaving 15 bases between them. Here the CDR3 reads CASRSQGQKNTEAFF. CDR3 coding DNA: TGTGCCAGCAGATCTCAAGGACAGAAGAACACTGAAGCTTTCTTT.

V is TRBV6-6 and J is TRBJ1-5, with D unresolved. V was clipped by 0 bases and J by 1 base, with 7 bases between them. Germline lookup yields CDR1 MNHNY and CDR2 SVGAGI (reference sequence). The length of the CDR3 is 15 residues. DNA for the CDR3: TGTGCCAGCAGTTACTCAACAACAAGCAATCAGCCCCAGCATTTT. Protein product: CASSYSTTSNQPQHF.

This clone turned up a few times. This specimen includes other DNA sequences encoding the same CDR3. The chain uses TRBV7-9 and TRBJ2-1; D unresolved. The CDR3 is made up of 15 amino acids. V dropped 0 bases and J dropped 0 bases, with 6 bases sitting between them. Germline CDR1 is SEHNR and CDR2 is FQNEAQ (reference sequence). CDR3 sequence reads: CASSLAGSSYNEQFF. CDR3 DNA sequence: TGTGCCAGCAGCTTAGCGGGAAGCTCCTACAATGAGCAGTTCTTC.

This sequence joins TRBV9 and TRBJ2-1; no firm D call. The length of the CDR3 is 14 residues. V shed 4 bases and J shed 10 bases, with 18 bases lying between them. CDR1 and CDR2 (germline): SGDLS, YYNGEE. CDR3 in amino acids: CASSPNSGYVEQFF. CDR3 nucleotides: TGTGCCAGCAGCCCAAACTCGGGCTACGTGGAGCAGTTCTTC.

This clone came up once. V gene TRBV5-1 combines with J gene TRBJ2-2, with D possibly TRBD2 on 5 matching bases. Between the trimmed V and J ends, which lost 4 bases and 3 bases, there was a span of 13 bases. Germline assignment: CDR1 SGHRS and CDR2 YFSETQ. This CDR3 spans 15 amino acids. The CDR3 DNA is TGCGCCAGCAGCCCCCTTCGGGGAGACACCGGGGAGCTGTTTTTT. Translating it yields CASSPLRGDTGELFF. Based on the CDR3 plus reference TRBV5-1 and TRBJ2-2, the full variable domain is KAGVTQTPRYLIKTRGQQVTLSCSPISGHRSVSWYQQTPGQGLQFLFEYFSETQRNKGNFPGRFSGRQFSNSRSEMNVSTLELGDSALYLCASSPLRGDTGELFFGEGSRLTVL.

The V gene is TRBV19, the J gene TRBJ2-5; the D is unclear. With 2 bases removed from V and 3 bases from J, the gap between germline ends came to 7 bases. The CDR3 is 13 amino acids. From germline, CDR1 is LNHDA and CDR2 SQIVND (reference sequence). CDR3: CASSIIVEETQYF. CDR3 in DNA: TGTGCCAGTAGTATAATAGTGGAAGAGACCCAGTACTTC. Supplemented by reference TRBV19 and TRBJ2-5, the full variable domain reads DGGITQSPKYLFRKEGQNVTLSCEQNLNHDAMYWYRQDPGQGLRLIYYSQIVNDFQKGDIAEGYSVSREKKESFPLTVTSAQKNPTAFYLCASSIIVEETQYFGPGTRLLVL.

The genes are TRBV28 and TRBJ1-4; 7 nucleotides agree with TRBD1. The CDR3 is 15 amino acids. V dropped 1 base and J dropped 8; count of bases not matched to a gene: 7. In germline, CDR1 is MDHEN, CDR2 SYDVKM. The CDR3, as DNA: TGTGCCAGCAGTTTATATCACAGGGGCTGGGAAAAACTGTTTTTT. Its protein is CASSLYHRGWEKLFF.

The chain recombines TRBV6-4 with TRBJ2-1; no definite D call. This CDR3 is built from 15 residues. Germline loops: CDR1 MRHNA, CDR2 SNTAGT. The ends were cut back, 5 bases at V and 0 bases at J, with 11 bases in the middle. The CDR3 loop is CASSLDGSSYNEQFF. The CDR3 DNA sequence: TGTGCCAGCAGTTTGGACGGTAGCTCCTACAATGAGCAGTTCTTC.

The chain recombines TRBV7-8 with TRBJ2-3, with TRBD2 matching 7 bases. The germline CDR1 and CDR2 sequences are SGHVS and FQNEAQ. The CDR3 is 14 amino acids. Trimming cost V 7 bases and J 4 bases; bases outside gene matches: 8. CDR3 bases: TGTGCCAGCATGGCCCAGCGGGGCTCAGATACGCAGTATTTT. Translation gives CASMAQRGSDTQYF.